These 14 T cell receptor beta chains originate from one sample sequenced in a study of T cells after yellow fever vaccination. MiXCR, applied by TCRdb to the 5' RACE reads, yields one record per CDR3 protein. The sample lists approximately 300,000 distinct CDR3 sequences; 8.7% were seen once. This sample comprised PBMCs, obtained on the day of the first yellow fever vaccination. The receptors originated from a man in his late teens or twenties who received the YFV17D yellow fever vaccine.

This clonotype occurred a few times. This chain connects TRBV5-5 to TRBJ2-3, with D unclear. This CDR3 has 16 residues. The germline V gene encodes CDR1 SGHKS and CDR2 YYEKEE (reference sequence). The germline V and J ends were trimmed by 6 bases and 5 bases, with 22 bases remaining between them. CDR3 loop: CASIANLGRPLDTQYF. CDR3 nucleotides: TGTGCCAGCATCGCCAACCTCGGTCGCCCTTTAGATACGCAGTATTTT.

The rearrangement uses TRBV2 and TRBJ2-1; D could derive from TRBD1 or TRBD2 (5 bases each). The V end was cut by 11 bases, the J end by 7 bases, with 18 bases between. Germline CDR1 SNHLY, CDR2 FYNNEI. The CDR3 extends over 13 amino acids. The CDR3 loop is CAARDAGWNEQFF. In DNA, the CDR3 is TGTGCCGCCCGGGACGCCGGGTGGAATGAGCAGTTCTTC.

The CDR3 here is CASSLDSANTGELFF. CDR3 DNA: TGCGCCAGCAGCTTGGACAGCGCGAACACCGGGGAGCTGTTTTTT. The chain carries TRBV5-1 and TRBJ2-2; D call uncertain. This CDR3 is built from 15 residues. The germline gives CDR1 SGHRS, CDR2 YFSETQ. V gave up 0 bases and J gave up 0 bases, with 6 bases separating them. Combining the CDR3 with reference TRBV5-1 and TRBJ2-2 gives the whole variable domain KAGVTQTPRYLIKTRGQQVTLSCSPISGHRSVSWYQQTPGQGLQFLFEYFSETQRNKGNFPGRFSGRQFSNSRSEMNVSTLELGDSALYLCASSLDSANTGELFFGEGSRLTVL.

This clonotype was seen ten or more times. J is TRBJ2-7 and V is TRBV14; a possible D gene is TRBD1 (6 bases). CDR3 length equals 15 residues. Germline values: CDR1 SGHDN, CDR2 FVKESK. V lost 0 bases, J lost 4 bases, and 13 bases lay in between. In nucleotides, the CDR3 is TGTGCCAGCAGCCAAGACTTCGACAGGAGATACGAGCAGTACTTC. This codes for CASSQDFDRRYEQYF.

This clonotype was observed many times. The CDR3 DNA is TGCGCCAGCAGCGCCGGGACAGAAGCCGGGGAGCTGTTTTTT. It translates to CASSAGTEAGELFF. This chain joins TRBV5-1 and TRBJ2-2, with 7 bases identical to TRBD1. The CDR3 consists of 14 residues. The germline V gene encodes CDR1 SGHRS and CDR2 YFSETQ. The J segment lost 6 bases and the V segment lost 4 bases, leaving 6 bases of the junction unmatched.

This clonotype was counted many times. The gene calls are TRBV4-3 and TRBJ2-1, with D unclear. In germline, CDR1 is LGHNA, CDR2 YSLEER. The V and J ends lost 0 bases and 7 bases respectively, with 4 bases between them. CDR3 length: 12 amino acids. CDR3 sequence reads: CASSQDWNEQFF. DNA of the CDR3: TGCGCCAGCAGCCAAGATTGGAATGAGCAGTTCTTC.

This clonotype was seen ten or more times. This chain links TRBV7-8 with TRBJ2-3; D is ambiguous. Per germline, CDR1 SGHVS and CDR2 FQNEAQ. V was trimmed by 5 bases and J by 6 bases, leaving 9 bases between them. The CDR3 contains 12 residues. CDR3 sequence reads: CASSPRLDTQYF. The CDR3 DNA reads TGTGCCAGCAGCCCGAGATTGGATACGCAGTATTTT.

This clonotype has ten or more counts. The chain uses TRBV6-5 and TRBJ1-5; no clear D. From germline, CDR1 is MNHEY and CDR2 SVGAGI. V lost 3 bases to trimming and J lost 6 bases, with 9 bases between them. The CDR3 is 13 amino acids. CDR3 residues: CASSYKGSQPQHF. In DNA, the CDR3 is TGTGCCAGCAGTTATAAGGGATCTCAGCCCCAGCATTTT.

This clonotype was counted between two and nine times. The chain combines TRBV19 with TRBJ2-2; D remains unclear. This CDR3 spans 15 amino acids. Looked up from germline, CDR1 is LNHDA and CDR2 is SQIVND (reference sequence). The V end was cut by 4 bases, the J end by 0 bases, with 9 bases between. CDR3 bases: TGTGCCAGTAGTAATGCCGACGCGAACACCGGGGAGCTGTTTTTT. This codes for CASSNADANTGELFF.

This clonotype came up many times. This sequence joins TRBV5-1 and TRBJ2-5, with 7 bases aligning to TRBD1. The CDR3 length is 14 residues. Germline trimming cut 2 bases from V and 10 bases from J; bases unmatched to any gene: 11. Looked up from germline, CDR1 is SGHRS and CDR2 is YFSETQ. The CDR3 region is CASSLGTATVVQYF. The CDR3 nucleotides read TGCGCCAGCAGCTTAGGGACAGCCACGGTGGTCCAGTACTTC.

This clonotype was detected a few times. The V call is TRBV20-1, the J call TRBJ2-1; 8 bases align to TRBD2. The V and J ends lost 3 bases and 4 bases, in that order; junction bases with no gene match: 17. The CDR3 is 18 amino acids. Germline loops: CDR1 DFQATT, CDR2 SNEGSKA (reference sequence). The CDR3 nucleotides are TGCAGTGCTAGCCACCCCTCCGCCATAGCGGGGCCGTACAATGAGCAGTTCTTC. It is translated as CSASHPSAIAGPYNEQFF.

This clonotype was detected a few times. The chain uses TRBV20-1 and TRBJ1-2; TRBD1 is a possible D gene (6 bases). The CDR3 has 12 amino acids. The germline gives CDR1 DFQATT, CDR2 SNEGSKA (reference sequence). Trimming left V 6 bases short and J 8 bases short, with 16 bases between. Here the CDR3 reads CSAGRAGEGYTF. CDR3 in DNA: TGCAGTGCCGGGCGGGCAGGGGAAGGCTACACCTTC.

This clonotype occurred a few times. The chain joins TRBV30 to TRBJ2-5, with unresolved D. Germline lookup yields CDR1 GTSNPN and CDR2 SVGIG (reference sequence). The CDR3 is 11 residues long. Trimming stripped 2 bases from V and 1 base from J, with 2 bases between. The CDR3 sequence: CAWSSQETQYF. CDR3 DNA sequence: TGTGCCTGGAGTAGCCAAGAGACCCAGTACTTC.

In its sample, this clonotype was seen a few times. The chain recombines TRBV29-1 with TRBJ1-2; D might be TRBD1 (6 bases). The CDR3 is 12 residues long. Trimming removed 8 bases at V and 4 bases at J, with 14 bases between. Germline V gene sequence: CDR1 SQVTM, CDR2 ANQGSEA. In DNA, the CDR3 is TGCAGCCCGGAGGGGGGATGCTATGGCTACACCTTC. It translates to CSPEGGCYGYTF.